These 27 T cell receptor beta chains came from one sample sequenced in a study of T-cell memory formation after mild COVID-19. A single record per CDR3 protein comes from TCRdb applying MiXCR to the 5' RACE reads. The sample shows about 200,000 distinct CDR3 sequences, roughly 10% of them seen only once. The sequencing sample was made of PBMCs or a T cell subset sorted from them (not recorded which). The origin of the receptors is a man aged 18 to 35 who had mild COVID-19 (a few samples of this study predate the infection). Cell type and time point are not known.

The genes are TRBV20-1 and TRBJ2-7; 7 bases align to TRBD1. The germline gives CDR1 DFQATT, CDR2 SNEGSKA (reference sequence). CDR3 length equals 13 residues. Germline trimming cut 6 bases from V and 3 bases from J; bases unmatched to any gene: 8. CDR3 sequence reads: CSAADRKSYEQYV. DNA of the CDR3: TGCAGTGCCGCGGACAGGAAAAGCTACGAGCAGTACGTC.

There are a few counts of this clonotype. The DNA for the CDR3 is TGTGCCAGCAGTTATACCGGGACGGCGGGTGAGACCCAGTACTTC. Encoded protein: CASSYTGTAGETQYF. The chain is built from TRBV6-2 or TRBV6-3 and TRBJ2-5; the D call may be TRBD1 or TRBD2 (5 bases each). V shed 3 bases and J shed 5 bases, with 16 bases lying between them. CDR3 length: 15 residues. The germline V gene has CDR1 MNHEY and CDR2 SVGEGT.

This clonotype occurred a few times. CDR3 in amino acids: CASSHRGGSLNTGELFF. The CDR3 DNA sequence: TGTGCCAGCAGCCACCGAGGAGGCAGCTTAAACACCGGGGAGCTGTTTTTT. The J gene is TRBJ2-2, the V gene TRBV7-9; D is possibly TRBD2 (5 bases). The CDR3 runs to 17 residues. V lost 5 bases and J 2 bases, leaving 18 bases between the germline ends. Germline lookup yields CDR1 SEHNR and CDR2 FQNEAQ (reference sequence).

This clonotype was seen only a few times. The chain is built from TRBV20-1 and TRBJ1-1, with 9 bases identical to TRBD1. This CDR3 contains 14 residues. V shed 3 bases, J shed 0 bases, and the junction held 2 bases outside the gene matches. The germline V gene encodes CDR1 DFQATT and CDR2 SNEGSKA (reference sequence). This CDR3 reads CSARDRGVNTEAFF. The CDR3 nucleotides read TGCAGTGCTAGGGACAGGGGAGTGAACACTGAAGCTTTCTTT.

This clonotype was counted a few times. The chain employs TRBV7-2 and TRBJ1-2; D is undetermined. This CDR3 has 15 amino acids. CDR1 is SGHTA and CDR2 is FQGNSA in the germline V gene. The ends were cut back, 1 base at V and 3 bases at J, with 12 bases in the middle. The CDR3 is CASSLVGAADYGYTF. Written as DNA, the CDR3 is TGTGCCAGCAGCTTAGTGGGCGCAGCAGACTATGGCTACACCTTC.

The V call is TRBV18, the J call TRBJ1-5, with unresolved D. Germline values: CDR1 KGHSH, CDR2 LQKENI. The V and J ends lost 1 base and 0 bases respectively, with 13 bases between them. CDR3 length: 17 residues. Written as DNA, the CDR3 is TGTGCCAGCTCACCACAGTACGGGAACTATAGCAATCAGCCCCAGCATTTT. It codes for CASSPQYGNYSNQPQHF.

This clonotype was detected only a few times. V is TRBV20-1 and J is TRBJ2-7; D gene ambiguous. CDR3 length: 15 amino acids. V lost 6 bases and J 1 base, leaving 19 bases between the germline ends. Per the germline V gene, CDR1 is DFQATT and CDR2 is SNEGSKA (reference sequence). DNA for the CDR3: TGCAGTGCACCCGACGCCCTGGTGGGGTCCTACGAGCAGTACTTC. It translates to CSAPDALVGSYEQYF.

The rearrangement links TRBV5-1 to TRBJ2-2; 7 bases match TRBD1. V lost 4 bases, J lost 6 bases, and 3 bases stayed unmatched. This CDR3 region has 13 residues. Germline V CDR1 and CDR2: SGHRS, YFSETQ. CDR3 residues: CASSPGQAGELFF. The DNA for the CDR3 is TGCGCCAGCAGCCCCGGACAGGCCGGGGAGCTGTTTTTT.

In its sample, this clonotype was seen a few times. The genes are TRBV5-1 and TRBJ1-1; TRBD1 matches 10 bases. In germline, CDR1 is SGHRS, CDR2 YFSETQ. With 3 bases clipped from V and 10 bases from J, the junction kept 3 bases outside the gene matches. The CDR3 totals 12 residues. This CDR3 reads CASSSGDRGAFF. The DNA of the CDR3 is TGCGCCAGCAGCTCGGGGGACAGGGGAGCTTTCTTT.

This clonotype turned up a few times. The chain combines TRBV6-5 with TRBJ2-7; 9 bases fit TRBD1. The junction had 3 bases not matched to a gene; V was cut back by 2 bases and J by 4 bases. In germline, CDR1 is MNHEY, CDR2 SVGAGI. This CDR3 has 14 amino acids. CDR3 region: CASSYRDRAYEQYF. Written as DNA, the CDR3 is TGTGCCAGCAGTTACCGGGACAGGGCATACGAGCAGTACTTC.

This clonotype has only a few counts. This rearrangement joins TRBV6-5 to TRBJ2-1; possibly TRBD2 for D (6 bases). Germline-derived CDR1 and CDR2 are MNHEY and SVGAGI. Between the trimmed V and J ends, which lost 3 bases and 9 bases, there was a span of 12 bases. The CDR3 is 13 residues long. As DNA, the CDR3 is TGTGCCAGCAGTTATCTCCAAGCGGGTGAGCAGTTCTTC. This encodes CASSYLQAGEQFF.

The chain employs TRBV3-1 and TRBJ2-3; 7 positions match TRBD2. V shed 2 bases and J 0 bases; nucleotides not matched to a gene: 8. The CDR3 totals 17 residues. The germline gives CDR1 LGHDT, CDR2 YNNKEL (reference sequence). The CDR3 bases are TGTGCCAGCAGCCAATGGCTGAGCGGGGATAGCACAGATACGCAGTATTTT. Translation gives CASSQWLSGDSTDTQYF.

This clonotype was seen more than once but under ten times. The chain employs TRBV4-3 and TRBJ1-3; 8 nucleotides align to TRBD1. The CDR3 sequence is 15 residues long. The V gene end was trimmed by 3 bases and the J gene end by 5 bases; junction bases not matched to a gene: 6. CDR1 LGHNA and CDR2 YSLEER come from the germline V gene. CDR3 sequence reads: CASSHDRGLRNTIYF. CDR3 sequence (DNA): TGCGCCAGCAGCCACGACAGGGGATTGAGAAACACCATATATTTT.

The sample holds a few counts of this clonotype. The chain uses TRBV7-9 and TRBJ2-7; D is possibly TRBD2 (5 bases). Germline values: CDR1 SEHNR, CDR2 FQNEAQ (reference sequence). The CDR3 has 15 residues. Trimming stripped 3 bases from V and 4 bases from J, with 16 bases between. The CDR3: CASSLFSGNPYEQYF. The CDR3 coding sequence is TGTGCCAGCAGCTTGTTCTCCGGGAACCCTTACGAGCAGTACTTC.

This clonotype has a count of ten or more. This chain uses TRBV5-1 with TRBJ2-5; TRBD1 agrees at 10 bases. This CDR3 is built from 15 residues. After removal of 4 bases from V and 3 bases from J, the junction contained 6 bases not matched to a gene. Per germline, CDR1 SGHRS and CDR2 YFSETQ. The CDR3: CASSAAGTGEETQYF. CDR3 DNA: TGCGCCAGCAGCGCCGCCGGGACAGGGGAAGAGACCCAGTACTTC. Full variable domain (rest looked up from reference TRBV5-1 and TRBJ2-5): KAGVTQTPRYLIKTRGQQVTLSCSPISGHRSVSWYQQTPGQGLQFLFEYFSETQRNKGNFPGRFSGRQFSNSRSEMNVSTLELGDSALYLCASSAAGTGEETQYFGPGTRLLVL.

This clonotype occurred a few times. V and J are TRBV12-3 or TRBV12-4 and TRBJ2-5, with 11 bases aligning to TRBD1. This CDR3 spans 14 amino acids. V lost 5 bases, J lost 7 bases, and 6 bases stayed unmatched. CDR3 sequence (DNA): TGTGCCAGCAGTCCTAGGGACAGGGGGGGGACCCAGTACTTC. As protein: CASSPRDRGGTQYF.

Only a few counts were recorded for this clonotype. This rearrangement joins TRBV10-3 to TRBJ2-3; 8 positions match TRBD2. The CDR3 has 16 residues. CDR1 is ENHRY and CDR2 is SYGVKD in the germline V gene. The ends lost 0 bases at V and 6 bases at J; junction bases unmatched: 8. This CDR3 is CAISESPGGGQDTQYF. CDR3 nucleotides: TGTGCCATCAGTGAGTCTCCGGGGGGGGGCCAGGATACGCAGTATTTT.

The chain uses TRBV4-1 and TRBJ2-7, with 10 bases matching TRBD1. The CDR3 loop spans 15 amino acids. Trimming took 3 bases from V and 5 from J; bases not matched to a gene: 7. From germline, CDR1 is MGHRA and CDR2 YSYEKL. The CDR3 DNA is TGCGCCAGCAGCCACCCGGGACAGGGGACGCACGAGCAGTACTTC. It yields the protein CASSHPGQGTHEQYF.

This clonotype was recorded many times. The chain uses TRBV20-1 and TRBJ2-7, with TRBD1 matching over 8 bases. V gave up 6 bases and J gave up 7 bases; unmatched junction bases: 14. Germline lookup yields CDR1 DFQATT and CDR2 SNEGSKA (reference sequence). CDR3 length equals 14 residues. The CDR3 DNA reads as TGCAGTGCCCTGATGGACAGGGCCCCCCGAGAGCAGTACTTC. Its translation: CSALMDRAPREQYF.

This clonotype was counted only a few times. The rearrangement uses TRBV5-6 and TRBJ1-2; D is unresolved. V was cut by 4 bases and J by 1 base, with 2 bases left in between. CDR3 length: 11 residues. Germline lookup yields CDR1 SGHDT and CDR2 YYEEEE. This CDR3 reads CASSINYGYTF. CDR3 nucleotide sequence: TGTGCCAGCAGCATTAACTATGGCTACACCTTC.

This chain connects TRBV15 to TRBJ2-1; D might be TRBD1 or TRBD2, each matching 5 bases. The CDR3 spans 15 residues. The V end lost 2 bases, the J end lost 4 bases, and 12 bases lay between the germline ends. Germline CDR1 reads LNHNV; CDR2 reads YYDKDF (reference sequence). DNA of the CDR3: TGTGCCACCAGCAGAAGCCGGGACGGTTACAATGAGCAGTTCTTC. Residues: CATSRSRDGYNEQFF.

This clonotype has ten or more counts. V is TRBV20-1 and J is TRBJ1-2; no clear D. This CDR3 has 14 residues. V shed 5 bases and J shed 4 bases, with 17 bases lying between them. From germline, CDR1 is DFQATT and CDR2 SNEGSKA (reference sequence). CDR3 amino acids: CSAPDGRRAYGYTF. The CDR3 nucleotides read TGCAGTGCTCCAGACGGGCGCCGGGCCTATGGCTACACCTTC.

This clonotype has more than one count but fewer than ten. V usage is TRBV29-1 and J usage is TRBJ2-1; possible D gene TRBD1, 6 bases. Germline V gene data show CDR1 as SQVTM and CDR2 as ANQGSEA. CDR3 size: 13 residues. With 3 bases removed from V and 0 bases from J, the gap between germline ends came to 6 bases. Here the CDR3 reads CSVEGASYNEQFF. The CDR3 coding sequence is TGCAGCGTTGAGGGGGCCTCCTACAATGAGCAGTTCTTC.

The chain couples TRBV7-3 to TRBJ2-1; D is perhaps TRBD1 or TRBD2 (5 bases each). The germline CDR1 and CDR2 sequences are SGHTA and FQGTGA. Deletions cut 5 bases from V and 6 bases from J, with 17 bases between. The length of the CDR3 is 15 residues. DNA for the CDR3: TGTGCCAGCAGCCCATCCCAGGGCAGCGGCAATGAGCAGTTCTTC. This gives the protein CASSPSQGSGNEQFF.

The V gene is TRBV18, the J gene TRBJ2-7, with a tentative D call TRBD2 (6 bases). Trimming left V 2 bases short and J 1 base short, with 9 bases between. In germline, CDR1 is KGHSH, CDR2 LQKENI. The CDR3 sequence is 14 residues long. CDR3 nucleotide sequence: TGTGCCAGCTCACCAGGGGGGTTATCCTACGAGCAGTACGTC. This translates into CASSPGGLSYEQYV.

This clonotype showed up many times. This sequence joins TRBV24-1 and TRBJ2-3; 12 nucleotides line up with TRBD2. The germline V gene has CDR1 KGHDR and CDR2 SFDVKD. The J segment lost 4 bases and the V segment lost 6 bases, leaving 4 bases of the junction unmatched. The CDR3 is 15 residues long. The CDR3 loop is CATSPTSGGPDTQYF. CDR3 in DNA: TGTGCCACCAGTCCCACTAGCGGGGGGCCAGATACGCAGTATTTT.

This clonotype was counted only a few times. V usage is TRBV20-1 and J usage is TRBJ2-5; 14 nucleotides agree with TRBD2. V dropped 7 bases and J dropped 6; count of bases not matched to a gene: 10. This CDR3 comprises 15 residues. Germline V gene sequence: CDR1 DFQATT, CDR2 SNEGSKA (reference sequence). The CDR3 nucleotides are TGCAGTGGGGAGACTAGCGGGGGGGCCGAAAAGACCCAGTACTTC. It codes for CSGETSGGAEKTQYF.